This T cell receptor (beta chain) was retrieved from a study of T cells in women clearing cervical HPV infection. Using immunoSEQ multiplex PCR, the repertoire was profiled, and TCRdb retains in-frame clones only, with some absent. Recorded for this sample: 29,000 or so clones. Per germline, CDR1 LNHDA and CDR2 SQIVND (reference sequence). Germline trimming cut 5 bases from V and 6 bases from J; bases unmatched to any gene: 6. The CDR3 covers 13 residues. As to this clone: From the germline J gene comes the end of the CDR3, since the read stops 3 residues before it.

The TCR originated in a woman aged 18 to 69 with a cervical HPV16 infection that either progressed to CIN3+ or cleared (not recorded which). The sequenced sample was blood buffy coat. The chain couples TRBV19 to TRBJ2-7; 8 bases match TRBD1. The DNA read from the CDR3 is TGTGCCAGTAGTTCTTGGACAGGGAGCGAG. Translating gives CASSSWTGSE. The CDR3 in full is CASSSWTGSEQYF.